The 15 T cell receptor beta chains given below trace back to one sample, sequenced in a study of blood T cells in healthy people across ages. Primers used in a second PCR of about 6 to 12 cycles were a sample-barcoded 5' primer and a J-beta primer mix. TCRdb reprocessed the 5' RACE reads via MiXCR and lists one record per CDR3 protein. The sample consists of about 1.6 million distinct CDR3 sequences, 30% to 40% of them appearing once. The specimen sequenced was blood. Receptor source: a woman in her 30s in good health.

The chain has TRBV20-1 and TRBJ1-4; D remains ambiguous. V gave up 1 base and J gave up 11 bases, with 14 bases separating them. CDR1 and CDR2 from the germline V gene are DFQATT and SNEGSKA (reference sequence). The CDR3 runs 13 residues. DNA of the CDR3: TGCAGTGCTAGAGTAGGGAGGATCGAGAAACTGTTTTTT. Protein product: CSARVGRIEKLFF.

Regarding this clonotype: A read error may be the cause here, since a much bigger clone is one base away. The J gene is TRBJ2-1, the V gene TRBV30; 8 bases map to TRBD2. The tail of the sequence fits TRBJ2-7 better, so the J call may be wrong. Germline CDR1 GTSNPN, CDR2 SVGIG (reference sequence). The CDR3 loop spans 13 amino acids. This CDR3 reads CATSGGAYNEQYF. CDR3 nucleotide sequence: TGTGCCACTAGCGGCGGGGCCTACAATGAGCAGTACTTC.

The table lists this clonotype with a few counts. One junction end disagrees with the germline gene, perhaps due to a read error. The rearrangement uses TRBV25-1 and TRBJ2-5, with D perhaps matching TRBD1 (6 bases). The J call is uncertain, as TRBJ2-7 better fits the DNA end. The CDR3 extends over 15 amino acids. Germline CDR1 MGHDK, CDR2 SYGVNS. The CDR3 spells CANSPSGRTVNEQYF. CDR3 nucleotides: TGTGCCAACAGTCCCTCCGGCAGGACAGTCAACGAGCAGTACTTC.

The chain employs TRBV6-5 and TRBJ2-1, with D possibly TRBD2 on 6 matching bases. The germline V and J ends were trimmed by 6 bases and 9 bases, with 18 bases remaining between them. The germline gives CDR1 MNHEY, CDR2 SVGAGI. The CDR3 contains 14 residues. The CDR3 nucleotides read TGTGCCAGCAGACCCGGACTATTGCTAAGTGAGCAGTTCTTC. Translating gives CASRPGLLLSEQFF.

The rearrangement uses TRBV6-6 and TRBJ1-4; 9 bases fit TRBD1. V gave up 3 bases and J gave up 8 bases; unmatched junction bases: 13. CDR3 length: 17 residues. The germline gives CDR1 MNHNY, CDR2 SVGAGI (reference sequence). The CDR3, as DNA: TGTGCCAGCAGTTATGGGCACAGGGGGCGATCCAACGAAAAACTGTTTTTT. It translates to CASSYGHRGRSNEKLFF.

The chain uses TRBV30 and TRBJ1-2; D possibly corresponds to TRBD1 (5 bases). The CDR3 totals 11 residues. V was cut by 1 base and J by 8 bases, with 8 bases left in between. From germline, CDR1 is GTSNPN and CDR2 SVGIG (reference sequence). CDR3 sequence (DNA): TGTGCCTGGAGTGAGGGGCGAGGCTACACCTTC. Encoded protein: CAWSEGRGYTF.

In this sample, this clonotype turned up once. Given a much more abundant clone one base away, this may be a read error. The chain employs TRBV5-1 and TRBJ2-3, with a possible D match to TRBD2 (5 bases). Germline assignment: CDR1 SGHRS and CDR2 YFSETQ. The CDR3 sequence is 15 residues long. V lost 4 bases and J lost 1, with 13 bases in between. The CDR3 loop reads CASSHIARGTDTQYF. The CDR3, as DNA: TGCGCCAGCAGCCATATAGCGAGGGGCACAGATACGCAGTATTTT.

This chain connects TRBV13 to TRBJ1-1; D not certain. V lost 4 bases and J lost 2, with 14 bases in between. CDR1 is PRHDT, CDR2 FYEKMQ, per germline (reference sequence). The CDR3 loop spans 15 amino acids. CDR3 in DNA: TGTGCCAGCAGCTCCATGCACGGACGAAACACTGAAGCTTTCTTT. Translating gives CASSSMHGRNTEAFF. Supplemented by reference TRBV13 and TRBJ1-1, the full variable domain reads AAGVIQSPRHLIKEKRETATLKCYPIPRHDTVYWYQQGPGQDPQFLISFYEKMQSDKGSIPDRFSAQQFSDYHSELNMSSLELGDSALYFCASSSMHGRNTEAFFGQGTRLTVV.

A few counts support this clonotype. The rearrangement joins TRBV6-5 to TRBJ2-7, with no clear D. Per the germline V gene, CDR1 is MNHEY and CDR2 is SVGAGI. CDR3 size: 15 residues. Deletions cut 0 bases from V and 0 bases from J, with 9 bases between. CDR3 in DNA: TGTGCCAGCAGTTACTCGATCGTGGGCTCCTACGAGCAGTACTTC. It specifies CASSYSIVGSYEQYF.

This clonotype was counted only a few times. The V and J genes are TRBV4-1 and TRBJ1-1, with a weak D call TRBD1 (5 bases). The CDR3 totals 14 residues. Trimming pared 4 bases from V and 9 bases from J, leaving 18 bases between. The V gene's germline CDR1 is MGHRA and CDR2 YSYEKL. In nucleotides, the CDR3 is TGCGCCAGCAGCCCCCATGGGGAGGGGCTCAAAGCTTTCTTT. It is translated as CASSPHGEGLKAFF.

This clonotype was recorded at least ten times. The rearrangement joins TRBV4-1 to TRBJ2-1; D gene ambiguous. Trimming took 4 bases from V and 7 from J, leaving 11 bases between them. This CDR3 region has 13 residues. The germline CDR1 and CDR2 sequences are MGHRA and YSYEKL. The CDR3 sequence: CASSPSFENEQFF. The DNA of the CDR3 is TGCGCCAGCAGCCCTTCTTTTGAGAATGAGCAGTTCTTC.

This rearrangement joins TRBV28 to TRBJ2-1, with a possible D match to TRBD2 (6 bases). Germline loops: CDR1 MDHEN, CDR2 SYDVKM. CDR3 length: 17 amino acids. V was pared by 4 bases and J by 4 bases, with 20 bases between. In DNA, the CDR3 is TGTGCCAGCAGTTACCGCTGGGGTCGGGAGTTATACAATGAGCAGTTCTTC. Translation gives CASSYRWGRELYNEQFF.

The chain carries TRBV28 and TRBJ2-7; tentatively, D is TRBD1 or TRBD2 (5 bases each). Germline lookup yields CDR1 MDHEN and CDR2 SYDVKM. Trimming stripped 3 bases from V and 1 base from J, with 16 bases between. This CDR3 region has 16 residues. Here the CDR3 reads CASSFFIRDGSYEQYF. In DNA, the CDR3 is TGTGCCAGCAGTTTTTTCATCCGGGACGGATCCTACGAGCAGTACTTC.

The DNA of the CDR3 is TGTGCCAGCAGTAGGAGGCCGAACACCGGGGAGCTGTTTTTT. This encodes CASSRRPNTGELFF. The chain joins TRBV6-5 to TRBJ2-2; D is perhaps TRBD2 (5 bases). V was cut by 5 bases and J by 0 bases, with 7 bases left in between. This CDR3 has 14 amino acids. Germline values: CDR1 MNHEY, CDR2 SVGAGI.

With respect to this clonotype: A much larger clone lies one base from this, so it may be a read error. This chain links TRBV15 with TRBJ2-5; no firm D call. Germline V CDR1 and CDR2: LNHNV, YYDKDF (reference sequence). The CDR3 extends over 15 amino acids. CDR3 protein: CATSGDPGPQETQYF. The CDR3 nucleotides read TGTGCCACCAGCGGAGATCCCGGGCCCCAAGAGACCCAGTACTTC.